These T cell receptor beta chains were read from a single sample in a study of blood T cell repertoires in COVID-19. TCRdb keeps only in-frame clones here, not all; method: immunoSEQ multiplex PCR. Here the sample spans 200,000 to 300,000 clones, around 88% being singletons. Sample: PBMCs or T cells enriched from blood (not recorded which). The receptors originated from a woman aged 40 to 50 with acute COVID-19. CDR3s include the opening cysteine and the closing phenylalanine or tryptophan. The order of the fields is clone size, D gene, J gene, V gene, CDR3 protein, CDR3 DNA. The D gene is left open where the match is weak. Where a row states a size, it is once, few, many or the class of an expanded clone; other rows omit it.

clone_size: -; d_call: -; j_call: TRBJ1-2; v_call: TRBV19; cdr3_aa: CASSMNRGVANYGYTF; cdr3_nt: TGTGCCAGTAGTATGAATCGGGGAGTCGCGAACTATGGCTACACCTTC
clone_size: -; d_call: TRBD2; j_call: TRBJ2-2; v_call: TRBV19; cdr3_aa: CASSAWTSGNTGELFF; cdr3_nt: TGTGCCAGTAGTGCATGGACTAGCGGGAACACCGGGGAGCTGTTTTTT
clone_size: -; d_call: -; j_call: TRBJ2-5; v_call: TRBV21-1; cdr3_aa: CASSLQTGGAEKTQYF; cdr3_nt: TGTGCCAGCAGCCTACAGACAGGGGGCGCTGAAAAGACCCAGTACTTC
clone_size: -; d_call: -; j_call: TRBJ2-7; v_call: TRBV5-4; cdr3_aa: CASSRGRGYEQYF; cdr3_nt: TGTGCCAGCAGTCGAGGGCGGGGATACGAGCAGTACTTC
clone_size: once; d_call: TRBD2; j_call: TRBJ2-3; v_call: TRBV20-1; cdr3_aa: CSASKGLAGVDTQYF; cdr3_nt: TGCAGTGCTAGTAAGGGACTAGCGGGAGTAGATACGCAGTATTTT
clone_size: -; d_call: -; j_call: TRBJ1-2; v_call: TRBV5-1; cdr3_aa: CASSMTADSNYGYTF; cdr3_nt: TGCGCCAGCAGCATGACAGCTGACTCTAACTATGGCTACACCTTC
clone_size: -; d_call: TRBD1; j_call: TRBJ2-2; v_call: TRBV9; cdr3_aa: CASSVGSGTGGPGELFF; cdr3_nt: TGTGCCAGCAGCGTAGGAAGTGGGACAGGGGGCCCCGGGGAGCTGTTTTTT
clone_size: -; d_call: -; j_call: TRBJ1-3; v_call: TRBV5-1; cdr3_aa: CASSLNPIQGSGNTIYF; cdr3_nt: TGCGCCAGCAGCTTGAACCCGATACAGGGATCTGGAAACACCATATATTTT
clone_size: once; d_call: TRBD1; j_call: TRBJ1-3; v_call: TRBV12-5; cdr3_aa: CASGPPGQRVSGNTIYF; cdr3_nt: TGTGCTAGTGGACCCCCGGGACAGAGGGTCTCTGGAAACACCATATATTTT
clone_size: -; d_call: TRBD1; j_call: TRBJ2-1; v_call: TRBV11-2; cdr3_aa: CASKKQGPNEQFF; cdr3_nt: TGTGCCAGCAAAAAACAGGGGCCCAATGAGCAGTTCTTC
clone_size: -; d_call: TRBD1; j_call: TRBJ1-2; v_call: TRBV9; cdr3_aa: CASSVVPEFQGASNYGYTF; cdr3_nt: TGTGCCAGCAGCGTAGTCCCTGAATTCCAGGGGGCGTCTAACTATGGCTACACCTTC
clone_size: -; d_call: TRBD2; j_call: TRBJ2-3; v_call: TRBV7-6; cdr3_aa: CASSLRTSGDTQYF; cdr3_nt: TGTGCCAGCAGCCTCAGGACTAGCGGAGATACGCAGTATTTT
clone_size: -; d_call: -; j_call: TRBJ2-7; v_call: TRBV11-2; cdr3_aa: CASSAASRVQYF; cdr3_nt: TGTGCCAGCAGCGCTGCCTCCCGAGTGCAGTACTTC
clone_size: -; d_call: -; j_call: TRBJ2-7; v_call: TRBV6-5; cdr3_aa: CASSYDIEGTPYEQYF; cdr3_nt: TGTGCCAGCAGTTACGATATTGAGGGAACCCCCTACGAGCAGTACTTC
clone_size: -; d_call: -; j_call: TRBJ1-3; v_call: TRBV19; cdr3_aa: CASPKPSATGTIYF; cdr3_nt: TGTGCCAGCCCGAAGCCATCTGCAACAGGGACCATATATTTT
clone_size: -; d_call: TRBD1; j_call: TRBJ1-2; v_call: TRBV6-5; cdr3_aa: CASSQDRGLGGYTF; cdr3_nt: TGTGCCAGCAGTCAGGACAGGGGATTGGGAGGCTACACCTTC
clone_size: -; d_call: -; j_call: TRBJ1-2; v_call: TRBV7-2; cdr3_aa: CASSLVSQYGYTF; cdr3_nt: TGTGCCAGCAGCTTAGTTTCTCAGTATGGCTACACCTTC
clone_size: -; d_call: TRBD2; j_call: TRBJ2-3; v_call: TRBV2; cdr3_aa: CASRDLAGGDSGTDTQYF; cdr3_nt: TGTGCCAGCAGGGACTTAGCGGGAGGGGATAGTGGCACAGATACGCAGTATTTT
clone_size: -; d_call: TRBD1; j_call: TRBJ1-6; v_call: TRBV19; cdr3_aa: CASSLPQGARINSPLHF; cdr3_nt: TGTGCCAGTAGTTTACCACAGGGGGCACGTATTAATTCACCCCTCCACTTT
clone_size: -; d_call: TRBD1; j_call: TRBJ2-5; v_call: TRBV5-1; cdr3_aa: CASSLTGTGVFQGTQYF; cdr3_nt: TGCGCCAGCAGCTTAACCGGGACAGGGGTTTTCCAAGGGACCCAGTACTTC
clone_size: -; d_call: -; j_call: TRBJ1-1; v_call: TRBV7-2; cdr3_aa: CASSLSQGWSEAFF; cdr3_nt: TGTGCCAGCAGCTTATCACAGGGTTGGAGTGAAGCTTTCTTT
clone_size: once; d_call: TRBD1; j_call: TRBJ2-3; v_call: TRBV18; cdr3_aa: CASSPISNGQAADTQYF; cdr3_nt: TGTGCCAGCTCACCAATCTCGAACGGACAGGCGGCAGATACGCAGTATTTT
clone_size: -; d_call: -; j_call: TRBJ2-2; v_call: TRBV6-2/TRBV6-3; cdr3_aa: CASSYFGQGNTGELFF; cdr3_nt: TGTGCCAGCAGTTACTTCGGGCAGGGGAACACCGGGGAGCTGTTTTTT
clone_size: -; d_call: -; j_call: TRBJ1-2; v_call: TRBV21-1; cdr3_aa: CASSKVGSGWGHNYGYTF; cdr3_nt: TGTGCCAGCAGCAAAGTCGGGTCGGGGTGGGGACATAACTATGGCTACACCTTC
clone_size: -; d_call: -; j_call: TRBJ2-1; v_call: TRBV10-3; cdr3_aa: CAISPTSWRVNEQFF; cdr3_nt: TGTGCCATCAGCCCAACGTCGTGGAGGGTAAATGAGCAGTTCTTC
clone_size: -; d_call: TRBD1; j_call: TRBJ1-1; v_call: TRBV29-1; cdr3_aa: CSVGQGAGTEAFF; cdr3_nt: TGCAGCGTCGGACAGGGGGCAGGAACTGAAGCTTTCTTT
clone_size: -; d_call: -; j_call: TRBJ2-3; v_call: TRBV7-2; cdr3_aa: CASSLQVTAQRQYF; cdr3_nt: TGTGCCAGCAGCTTACAAGTAACAGCCCAGAGGCAGTATTTT
clone_size: -; d_call: -; j_call: TRBJ2-6; v_call: TRBV7-2; cdr3_aa: CASSPVSGGANVLTF; cdr3_nt: TGTGCCAGCAGCCCCGTGTCGGGTGGGGCCAACGTCCTGACTTTC
clone_size: -; d_call: -; j_call: TRBJ2-5; v_call: TRBV5-1; cdr3_aa: CASSFGGTLSVAQYF; cdr3_nt: TGCGCCAGCAGCTTTGGGGGGACTTTAAGTGTTGCCCAGTACTTC
clone_size: once; d_call: -; j_call: TRBJ2-3; v_call: TRBV12-3/TRBV12-4; cdr3_aa: CASSLRADTQYF; cdr3_nt: TGTGCCAGCAGTTTACGGGCAGATACGCAGTATTTT
clone_size: -; d_call: TRBD1; j_call: TRBJ2-2; v_call: TRBV10-1; cdr3_aa: CASRAGTGTGELFF; cdr3_nt: TGCGCCAGCAGGGCCGGGACAGGGACCGGGGAGCTGTTTTTT
clone_size: -; d_call: -; j_call: TRBJ2-2; v_call: TRBV5-1; cdr3_aa: CASSVQGFTGELFF; cdr3_nt: TGCGCCAGCAGCGTTCAGGGGTTCACCGGGGAGCTGTTTTTT
clone_size: -; d_call: TRBD1; j_call: TRBJ2-2; v_call: TRBV19; cdr3_aa: CASSIAGGAPGELFF; cdr3_nt: TGTGCCAGTAGTATAGCAGGGGGCGCACCCGGGGAGCTGTTTTTT
clone_size: -; d_call: -; j_call: TRBJ1-3; v_call: TRBV12-3/TRBV12-4; cdr3_aa: CASSRTGNTIYF; cdr3_nt: TGTGCCAGCAGCCGCACAGGAAACACCATATATTTT
clone_size: -; d_call: TRBD2; j_call: TRBJ2-3; v_call: TRBV18; cdr3_aa: CASSPITRGTDTQYF; cdr3_nt: TGTGCCAGCTCACCGATAACGCGGGGGACAGATACGCAGTATTTT
clone_size: -; d_call: TRBD1; j_call: TRBJ1-5; v_call: TRBV7-2; cdr3_aa: CASRPTGEAQPQHF; cdr3_nt: TGTGCCAGCAGGCCGACAGGGGAGGCTCAGCCCCAGCATTTT
clone_size: -; d_call: TRBD1; j_call: TRBJ2-7; v_call: TRBV29-1; cdr3_aa: CSVWDSTTYEQYF; cdr3_nt: TGCAGCGTGTGGGACAGCACAACTTACGAGCAGTACTTC
clone_size: -; d_call: TRBD2; j_call: TRBJ2-1; v_call: TRBV7-9; cdr3_aa: CASSYPGAGGPWGNNEQFF; cdr3_nt: TGTGCCAGCAGCTACCCGGGGGCGGGAGGGCCGTGGGGGAACAATGAGCAGTTCTTC
clone_size: -; d_call: TRBD2; j_call: TRBJ2-7; v_call: TRBV10-3; cdr3_aa: CAISEGLAGSEYF; cdr3_nt: TGTGCCATCAGTGAGGGACTAGCGGGTTCTGAGTACTTC
clone_size: -; d_call: TRBD1; j_call: TRBJ1-2; v_call: TRBV20-1; cdr3_aa: CSANRGGGYTF; cdr3_nt: TGCAGTGCCAACAGGGGAGGTGGCTACACCTTC
clone_size: few; d_call: TRBD2; j_call: TRBJ2-3; v_call: TRBV9; cdr3_aa: CASSALAVPEGDTQYF; cdr3_nt: TGTGCCAGCAGCGCCCTAGCGGTCCCAGAGGGAGATACGCAGTATTTT
clone_size: -; d_call: TRBD1; j_call: TRBJ1-4; v_call: TRBV5-6; cdr3_aa: CASSYGQAQNEKLFF; cdr3_nt: TGTGCCAGCAGCTACGGACAGGCCCAAAATGAAAAACTGTTTTTT
clone_size: -; d_call: -; j_call: TRBJ1-1; v_call: TRBV19; cdr3_aa: CASSPTSIAEAFF; cdr3_nt: TGTGCCAGTAGTCCCACGTCTATAGCTGAAGCTTTCTTT
clone_size: -; d_call: -; j_call: TRBJ2-3; v_call: TRBV3-1/TRBV3-2; cdr3_aa: CASTGGPGSGKGDTQYF; cdr3_nt: TGTGCCAGCACCGGGGGACCGGGCTCAGGAAAAGGGGATACGCAGTATTTT
clone_size: -; d_call: TRBD1; j_call: TRBJ1-1; v_call: TRBV5-1; cdr3_aa: CASSLTGGTEAFF; cdr3_nt: TGCGCCAGCAGCTTAACAGGGGGCACTGAAGCTTTCTTT
clone_size: -; d_call: -; j_call: TRBJ1-4; v_call: TRBV7-2; cdr3_aa: CASRKQATNEKLFF; cdr3_nt: TGTGCCAGCAGGAAACAAGCAACTAATGAAAAACTGTTTTTT
clone_size: -; d_call: -; j_call: TRBJ2-7; v_call: TRBV5-6; cdr3_aa: CASSLSGSSHEQYF; cdr3_nt: TGTGCCAGCAGCTTATCCGGGTCCTCCCACGAGCAGTACTTC
clone_size: -; d_call: -; j_call: TRBJ1-4; v_call: TRBV4-1; cdr3_aa: CASSQVGVPQYEKLFF; cdr3_nt: TGCGCCAGCAGCCAAGTAGGGGTGCCGCAATATGAAAAACTGTTTTTT